The 20 T cell receptor beta chains in this list originate from one sample, sequenced in a study of OX40 agonist ivuxolimab in advanced cancers. TCRdb keeps only in-frame clones here, not all; method: immunoSEQ multiplex PCR. The data show some 74,000 clones, over 75% seen once. The starting material was CD4+ or CD8+ T cells sorted from blood, obtained in a trial of the OX40 agonist ivuxolimab. Source of these receptors: an adult with an advanced solid tumor such as melanoma, head and neck, liver or kidney cancer.

This clone is a singleton in its sample. The rearrangement uses TRBV28 and TRBJ1-2; 8 bases are shared with TRBD1. Germline V gene data show CDR1 as MDHEN and CDR2 as SYDVKM. Unmatched junction bases numbered 14, after V lost 8 bases and J lost 6 bases. This CDR3 has 15 residues. The CDR3 protein is CASLGTQTGEHGYTF. CDR3 DNA: TGTGCCAGCCTAGGAACCCAGACAGGGGAACATGGCTACACCTTC.

The V gene is TRBV29-1, the J gene TRBJ2-5; 7 nucleotides match TRBD2. Germline trimming cut 4 bases from V and 1 base from J; bases unmatched to any gene: 6. The CDR3 covers 14 residues. Germline V gene lookup returns CDR1 SQVTM and CDR2 ANQGSEA. The CDR3 nucleotides are TGCAGCGTTGCCCGAGCGGGGCGCCAAGAGACCCAGTACTTC. Translating it yields CSVARAGRQETQYF.

The chain is built from TRBV6-1 and TRBJ1-5; TRBD1 matches at 7 bases. This CDR3 has 14 residues. Germline assignment: CDR1 MNHNS and CDR2 SASEGT. The V gene end was trimmed by 5 bases and the J gene end by 5 bases; junction bases not matched to a gene: 6. This chain's CDR3 is CASSPEQGHQPQHF. The CDR3 DNA reads TGTGCCAGCAGTCCGGAACAGGGGCATCAGCCCCAGCATTTT.

The chain is built from TRBV21-1 and TRBJ1-5. TRBV21-1 is a documented pseudogene. This CDR3 is built from 16 residues. The DNA of the CDR3 is TGTGCCCGAGGGAGGGGGCTCATTTATAGCAATCAGCCCCAGCATTTT. Its translation is CARGRGLIYSNQPQHF.

J is TRBJ1-6 and V is TRBV7-9; TRBD1 is a possible D gene (6 bases). V was clipped by 0 bases and J by 7 bases, with 13 bases between them. The CDR3 consists of 16 residues. Germline V lookup: CDR1 SEHNR, CDR2 FQNEAQ (reference sequence). The CDR3 spells CASSLAGRGENSPLHF. The DNA for the CDR3 is TGTGCCAGCAGCTTAGCTGGCAGGGGCGAAAATTCACCCCTCCACTTT.

This CDR3 is CATSRDVGGGSEQYF. The CDR3 DNA reads TGTGCCACCAGCAGAGATGTAGGGGGGGGCTCCGAGCAGTACTTC. The chain couples TRBV15 to TRBJ2-7, with a weak D call TRBD2 (7 bases). V gave up 0 bases and J gave up 6 bases, with 15 bases separating them. Looked up from germline, CDR1 is LNHNV and CDR2 is YYDKDF (reference sequence). The CDR3 spans 15 residues.

The chain links TRBV6-6 to TRBJ1-3; D remains unclear. Deletions cut 11 bases from V and 4 bases from J, with 9 bases between. CDR1 and CDR2 from the germline V gene are MNHNY and SVGAGI (reference sequence). The CDR3 contains 11 residues. The CDR3 DNA reads TGTGCCTTAACGGCGGGAAACACCATATATTTT. Its translation is CALTAGNTIYF.

V and J are TRBV9 and TRBJ2-1; the match to TRBD2 covers 8 bases. This CDR3 comprises 16 residues. Germline loops: CDR1 SGDLS, CDR2 YYNGEE. The V and J ends lost 7 bases and 6 bases, in that order; junction bases with no gene match: 15. The CDR3 loop reads CASSPQGGRSFNEQFF. The CDR3 DNA is TGTGCCAGCTCCCCACAAGGCGGGAGGAGCTTCAATGAGCAGTTCTTC.

V is TRBV19 and J is TRBJ2-7, with D unclear. The CDR3 contains 15 residues. Germline V gives CDR1 LNHDA, CDR2 SQIVND (reference sequence). V gave up 3 bases and J gave up 0 bases, with 12 bases separating them. The CDR3 nucleotides are TGTGCCAGTAGTATTGGACGGAAGAGCTCCTACGAGCAGTACTTC. It yields the protein CASSIGRKSSYEQYF.

This sequence joins TRBV5-8 and TRBJ2-5, with D maybe TRBD1 (6 bases). V was pared by 0 bases and J by 2 bases, with 11 bases between. CDR1 is SGHTS and CDR2 is YDEGEE in the germline V gene. This CDR3 is 15 amino acids long. The CDR3 protein is CASSLDRAGQETQYF. The CDR3 coding sequence is TGTGCCAGCAGCTTGGACAGGGCAGGACAAGAGACCCAGTACTTC.

The V call is TRBV7-8, the J call TRBJ2-1, with a weak D call TRBD2 (5 bases). This CDR3 comprises 12 residues. CDR1 is SGHVS, CDR2 FQNEAQ, per germline. Between the trimmed V and J ends, which lost 5 bases and 3 bases, there was a span of 5 bases. In nucleotides, the CDR3 is TGTGCCAGCAGCCGGGACTACAATGAGCAGTTCTTC. It translates to CASSRDYNEQFF.

This sequence joins TRBV6-5 and TRBJ1-1, with D unresolved. The V end was cut by 2 bases, the J end by 8 bases, with 6 bases between. The CDR3 spans 11 residues. Germline values: CDR1 MNHEY, CDR2 SVGAGI. The CDR3 spells CASSYAKEAFF. The CDR3 nucleotides are TGTGCCAGCAGTTACGCTAAGGAAGCTTTCTTT.

CDR3 sequence reads: CASSPPWAGNQPQHF. DNA for the CDR3: TGTGCCAGCAGCCCCCCTTGGGCCGGCAATCAGCCCCAGCATTTT. V and J are TRBV21-1 and TRBJ1-5; TRBD1 is the table's D call and was not checked against the DNA. TRBV21-1 is marked as a pseudogene. The CDR3 contains 15 residues.

The chain uses TRBV7-2 and TRBJ2-7; D not resolved. In germline, CDR1 is SGHTA, CDR2 FQGNSA. The CDR3 has 15 residues. V shed 1 base and J shed 2 bases, with 12 bases lying between them. CDR3 DNA sequence: TGTGCCAGCAGCTTAGTATGGCACCCGACCTACGAGCAGTACTTC. It codes for CASSLVWHPTYEQYF.

This clone was seen a handful of times. V and J are TRBV5-6 and TRBJ1-5; 7 nucleotides match TRBD1. Germline-derived CDR1 and CDR2 are SGHDT and YYEEEE. V was pared by 3 bases and J by 0 bases, with 6 bases of the junction left unmatched. The CDR3 is 16 residues long. The CDR3 sequence is CASSYGTASSNQPQHF. The CDR3 DNA reads TGTGCCAGCAGCTACGGGACAGCGAGTAGCAATCAGCCCCAGCATTTT.

The chain recombines TRBV7-2 with TRBJ1-5; 7 nucleotides agree with TRBD1. Per the germline V gene, CDR1 is SGHTA and CDR2 is FQGNSA. V lost 0 bases to trimming and J lost 0 bases; unmatched junction nucleotides: 5. CDR3 length: 17 residues. CDR3: CASSLAATGISNQPQHF. DNA of the CDR3: TGTGCCAGCAGCTTAGCGGCGACAGGGATTAGCAATCAGCCCCAGCATTTT.

The V call is TRBV7-2, the J call TRBJ2-7, with D unresolved. Trimming left V 1 base short and J 0 bases short, with 7 bases between. This CDR3 is built from 14 residues. The germline CDR1 and CDR2 sequences are SGHTA and FQGNSA. CDR3 region: CASSLDPLSYEQYF. The CDR3 nucleotides read TGTGCCAGCAGCTTAGACCCCCTCTCCTACGAGCAGTACTTC.

The chain joins TRBV6-6 to TRBJ2-5; a possible D gene is TRBD2 (6 bases). Trimming took off 2 bases at V and 0 bases at J, with 7 bases between the two ends. The length of the CDR3 is 14 residues. Germline lookup yields CDR1 MNHNY and CDR2 SVGAGI (reference sequence). As DNA, the CDR3 is TGTGCCAGCAGTTACGGGGGGAACCAAGAGACCCAGTACTTC. Its translation is CASSYGGNQETQYF.

The chain joins TRBV5-5 to TRBJ1-3; 7 bases are a match to TRBD1. Germline CDR1 SGHKS, CDR2 YYEKEE (reference sequence). V shed 2 bases, J shed 8 bases, and the junction held 7 bases outside the gene matches. The CDR3 spans 14 residues. Written as DNA, the CDR3 is TGTGCCAGCAGCTTTTTTTACAGGGGTGACACCATATATTTT. It specifies CASSFFYRGDTIYF.

The chain combines TRBV19 with TRBJ1-1; no clear D. Germline lookup yields CDR1 LNHDA and CDR2 SQIVND (reference sequence). This CDR3 has 13 residues. Trimming took 5 bases from V and 4 from J, leaving 11 bases between them. CDR3 region: CASSRREGTEAFF. The CDR3 DNA follows: TGTGCCAGTAGTCGAAGGGAGGGCACTGAAGCTTTCTTT. Full variable domain (remainder filled in from reference TRBV19 and TRBJ1-1): DGGITQSPKYLFRKEGQNVTLSCEQNLNHDAMYWYRQDPGQGLRLIYYSQIVNDFQKGDIAEGYSVSREKKESFPLTVTSAQKNPTAFYLCASSRREGTEAFFGQGTRLTVV.